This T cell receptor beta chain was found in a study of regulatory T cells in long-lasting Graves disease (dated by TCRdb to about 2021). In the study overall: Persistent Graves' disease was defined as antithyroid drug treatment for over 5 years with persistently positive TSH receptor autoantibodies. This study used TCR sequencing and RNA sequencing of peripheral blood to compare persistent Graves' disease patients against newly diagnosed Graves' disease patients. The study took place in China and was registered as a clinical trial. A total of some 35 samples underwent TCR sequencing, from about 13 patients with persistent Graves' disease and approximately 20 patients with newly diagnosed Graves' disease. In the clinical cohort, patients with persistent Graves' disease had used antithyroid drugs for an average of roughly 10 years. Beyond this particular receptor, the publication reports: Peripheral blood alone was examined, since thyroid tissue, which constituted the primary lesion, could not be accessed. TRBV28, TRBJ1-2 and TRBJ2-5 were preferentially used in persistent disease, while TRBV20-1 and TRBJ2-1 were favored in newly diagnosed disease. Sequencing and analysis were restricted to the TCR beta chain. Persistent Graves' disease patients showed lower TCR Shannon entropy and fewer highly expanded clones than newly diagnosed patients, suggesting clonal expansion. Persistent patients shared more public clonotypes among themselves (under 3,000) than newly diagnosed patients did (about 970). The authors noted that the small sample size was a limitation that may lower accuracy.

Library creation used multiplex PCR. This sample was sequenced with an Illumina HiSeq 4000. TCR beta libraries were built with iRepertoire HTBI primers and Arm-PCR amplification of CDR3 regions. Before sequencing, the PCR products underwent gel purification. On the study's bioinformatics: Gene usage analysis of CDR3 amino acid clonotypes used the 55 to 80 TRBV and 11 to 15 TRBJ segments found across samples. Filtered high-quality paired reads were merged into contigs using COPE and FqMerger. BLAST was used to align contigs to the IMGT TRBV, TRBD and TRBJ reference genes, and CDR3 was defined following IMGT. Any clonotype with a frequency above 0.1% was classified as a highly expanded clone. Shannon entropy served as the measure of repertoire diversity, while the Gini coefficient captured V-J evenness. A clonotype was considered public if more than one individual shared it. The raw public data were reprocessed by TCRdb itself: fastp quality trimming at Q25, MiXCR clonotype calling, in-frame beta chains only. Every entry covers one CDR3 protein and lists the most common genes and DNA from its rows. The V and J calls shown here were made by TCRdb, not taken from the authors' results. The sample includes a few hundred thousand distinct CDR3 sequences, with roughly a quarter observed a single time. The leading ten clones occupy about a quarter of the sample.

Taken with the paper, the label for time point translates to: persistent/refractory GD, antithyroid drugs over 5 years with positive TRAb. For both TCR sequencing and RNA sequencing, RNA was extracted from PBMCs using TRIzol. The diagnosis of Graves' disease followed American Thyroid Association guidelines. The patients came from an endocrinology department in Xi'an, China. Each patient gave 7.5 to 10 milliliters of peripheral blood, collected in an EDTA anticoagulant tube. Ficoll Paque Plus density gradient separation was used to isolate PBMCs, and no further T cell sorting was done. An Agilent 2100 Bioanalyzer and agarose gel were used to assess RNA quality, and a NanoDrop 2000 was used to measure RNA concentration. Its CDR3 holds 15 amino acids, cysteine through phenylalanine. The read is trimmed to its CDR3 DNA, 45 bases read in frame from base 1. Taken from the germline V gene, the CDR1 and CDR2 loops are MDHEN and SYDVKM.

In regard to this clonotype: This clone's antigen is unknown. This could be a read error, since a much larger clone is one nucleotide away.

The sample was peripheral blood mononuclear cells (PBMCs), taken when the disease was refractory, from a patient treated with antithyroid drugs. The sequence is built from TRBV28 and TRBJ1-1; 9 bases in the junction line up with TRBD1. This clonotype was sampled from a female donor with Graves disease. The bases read TGTGCCGGCAGTTTATCCCTGACAGGGGGCACTGAAGCTTTCTTT. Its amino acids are CAGSLSLTGGTEAFF.